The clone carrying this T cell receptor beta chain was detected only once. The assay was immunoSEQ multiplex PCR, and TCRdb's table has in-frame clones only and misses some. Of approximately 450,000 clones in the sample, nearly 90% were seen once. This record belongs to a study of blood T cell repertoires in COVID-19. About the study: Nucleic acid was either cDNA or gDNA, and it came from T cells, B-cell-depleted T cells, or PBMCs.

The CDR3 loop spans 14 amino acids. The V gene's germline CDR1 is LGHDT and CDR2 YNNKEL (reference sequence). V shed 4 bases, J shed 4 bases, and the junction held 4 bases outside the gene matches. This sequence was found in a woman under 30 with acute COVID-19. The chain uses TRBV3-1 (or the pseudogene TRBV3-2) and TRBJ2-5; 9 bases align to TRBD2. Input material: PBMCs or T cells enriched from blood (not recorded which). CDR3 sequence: CASSPPGLAETQYF. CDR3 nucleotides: TGTGCCAGCAGCCCACCGGGACTAGCAGAGACCCAGTACTTC.